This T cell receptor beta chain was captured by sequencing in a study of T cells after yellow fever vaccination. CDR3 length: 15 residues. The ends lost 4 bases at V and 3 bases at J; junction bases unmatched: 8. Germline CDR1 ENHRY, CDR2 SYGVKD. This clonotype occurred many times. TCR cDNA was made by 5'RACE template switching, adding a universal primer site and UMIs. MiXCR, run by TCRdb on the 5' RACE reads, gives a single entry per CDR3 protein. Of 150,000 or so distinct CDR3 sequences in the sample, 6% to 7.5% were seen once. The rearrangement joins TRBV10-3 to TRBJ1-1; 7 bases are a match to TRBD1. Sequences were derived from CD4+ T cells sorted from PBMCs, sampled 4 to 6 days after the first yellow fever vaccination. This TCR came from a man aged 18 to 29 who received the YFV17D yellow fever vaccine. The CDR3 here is CAISGQGKRDTEAFF. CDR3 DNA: TGTGCCATCAGTGGACAGGGAAAGCGGGACACTGAAGCTTTCTTT.